Reported below is one T cell receptor (beta chain). This clonotype appeared many times. Its antigen remains undetermined. No quality values exist for individual bases; no much larger clone is one base distant. The TCR beta CDR3 regions were amplified from the RNA transcripts. For the first round of RT-PCR on the TCR CDR3, the HTBI primer set was used together with the Qiagen OneStep RT-PCR kit. The libraries were constructed in a second round of multiplex PCR and then size-selected and purified. Libraries were sequenced paired-end with 100 bp reads on an Illumina HiSeq2000. The original pipeline was this. SOAPnuke was used to process the raw data, throwing out any read that contained adapters or uncalled bases, had a mean Phred below 15, or lacked an exact constant-primer or identifier match. High-quality paired reads were merged using COPE v1.2.5, and each unique nucleotide sequence was defined as a clonotype. Clonotypes were aligned to IMGT TRBV, TRBD and TRBJ reference segments using MiTCR v1.1. Only V-J combinations with frequency above 0.0001, covering approximately 99% of repertoires, were analysed. A TCS score was defined as the ratio between F50 (clonal expansion) and ExV (chaos), using BLOSUM62-based TCRdist between CDR3 peptides within each V-J. Welch's t-statistics and random forest reduced around 550 V-J features to under 15, which were used in a naive Bayes classifier (R e1071). TCRdb trimmed public reads at Q25 via fastp, called clones via MiXCR and kept in-frame beta chains. A single entry per CDR3 protein holds the most common genes and DNA from its merged rows. TCRdb's processing, not the study's, gives the V and J calls here. The sample table shows some 620,000 distinct CDR3 sequences, and around 15% are seen once. The top ten constitute over 3.5% of the sample.

The sample is drawn from a study of T cells in Graves' hyperthyroidism and ophthalmopathy (dated by TCRdb to about 2019). Regarding the complete study: Peripheral blood samples were taken at initial diagnosis, before any treatment was given. To identify TCR V-J signatures that set the groups apart, the researchers used a discovery cohort of more than 95 patients, made up of 43 with Graves' ophthalmopathy and around 58 with stable Graves' hyperthyroidism. Prospective prediction of ophthalmopathy was tested in an independent validation cohort of approximately 18 hyperthyroidism patients and approximately 17 patients who later progressed to ophthalmopathy. The roughly 90 discovery patients were divided at random into training and test sets in a 7:3 ratio. In addition, the study compared T-cell repertoires in thyroid tissue and in blood from several Graves' hyperthyroidism patients. Once sampling was done, hyperthyroidism patients were given methimazole at a starting dose of 30 mg daily, whereas ophthalmopathy patients were given high-dose intravenous methylprednisolone. The paper describes TCR Vbeta CDR3 sequencing of roughly 130 peripheral blood samples, made up of some 40 ophthalmopathy patients, around 73 hyperthyroidism patients and 17 progressor patients. The research as a whole found: Most expanded thyroid clonotypes (frequency above 0.001) were also detected in blood, a finding suggesting that blood repertoires may reflect thyroid immune responses. No statistical method was used to set the sample size in advance, and investigators knew the group allocation. In validation, progression to ophthalmopathy was predicted by the model with roughly 69% sensitivity and roughly 72% specificity, a median of approximately 6.5 months before onset. A 13 V-J signature model separated ophthalmopathy from stable hyperthyroidism, with around 90% sensitivity and 81.08% specificity in cross-validation and 80%/75% in testing.

Stable Graves' hyperthyroidism was defined as the absence of progression to ophthalmopathy over 18 months of follow-up. Hyperthyroidism patients were newly diagnosed, with disease duration under 2 months, and aged 18 to 65 years. Any patient with an uncontrolled infection, another autoimmune disease, pregnancy or lactation was excluded. Clinical symptoms, serum thyroxine and TRAb, thyroid ultrasound, and orbital computed tomography formed the basis for the diagnoses. Ficoll-Paque density gradient centrifugation was used to isolate PBMCs from about 10 ml of fresh peripheral blood. Total RNA was extracted with Trizol reagent, and quality was checked on an Agilent 2100 Bioanalyzer. The receptor was derived from a woman aged 25 to 39 with Graves' hyperthyroidism. What was sequenced was blood.

The nucleotide sequence reads TGCAGTGCTAGGGGCAGCGGGGCCAACAATGAGCAGTTCTTC. Its product reads: CSARGSGANNEQFF. The rearranged chain carries TRBV20-1 and TRBJ2-1; 7 bases in the junction line up with TRBD2. Reading the germline V gene (reference sequence) gives CDR1 DFQATT and CDR2 SNEGSKA. Compared with germline, V lacks 3 bases and J lacks 5 bases; bases without a gene match: 7. The CDR3 contains 14 residues, cysteine and phenylalanine counted. CDR3 DNA is the only sequence kept; it has 42 bases, read in frame from the first base.